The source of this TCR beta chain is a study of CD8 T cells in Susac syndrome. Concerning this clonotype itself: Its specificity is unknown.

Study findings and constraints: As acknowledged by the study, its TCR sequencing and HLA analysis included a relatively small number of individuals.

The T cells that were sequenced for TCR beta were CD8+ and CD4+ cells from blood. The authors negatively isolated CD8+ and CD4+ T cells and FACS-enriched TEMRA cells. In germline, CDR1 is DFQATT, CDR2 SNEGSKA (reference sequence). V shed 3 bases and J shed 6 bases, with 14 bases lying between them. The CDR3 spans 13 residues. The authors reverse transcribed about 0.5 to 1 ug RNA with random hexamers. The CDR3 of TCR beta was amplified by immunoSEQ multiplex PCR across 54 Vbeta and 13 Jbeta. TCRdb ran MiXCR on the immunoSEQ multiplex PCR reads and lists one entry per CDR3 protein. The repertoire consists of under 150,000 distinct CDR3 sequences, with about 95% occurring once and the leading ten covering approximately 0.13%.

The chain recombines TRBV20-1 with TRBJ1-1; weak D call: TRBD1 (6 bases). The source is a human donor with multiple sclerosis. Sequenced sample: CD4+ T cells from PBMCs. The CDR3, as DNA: TGCAGTGCTAGTGACAGGAGGAGAGCTGAAGCTTTCTTT. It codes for CSASDRRRAEAFF.